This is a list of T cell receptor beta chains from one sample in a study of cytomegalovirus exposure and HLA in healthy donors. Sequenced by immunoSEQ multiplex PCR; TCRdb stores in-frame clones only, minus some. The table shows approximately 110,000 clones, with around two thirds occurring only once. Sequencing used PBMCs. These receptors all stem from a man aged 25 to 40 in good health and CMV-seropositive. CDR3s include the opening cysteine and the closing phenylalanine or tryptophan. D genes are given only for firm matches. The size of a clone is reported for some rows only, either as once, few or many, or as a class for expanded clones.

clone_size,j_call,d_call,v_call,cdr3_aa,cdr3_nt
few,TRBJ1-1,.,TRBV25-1,CASSDFEEGDTEAFF,TGTGCCAGCAGTGATTTTGAGGAGGGTGACACTGAAGCTTTCTTT
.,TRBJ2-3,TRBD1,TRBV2,CASSEIGGQHWGTDTQYF,TGTGCCAGCAGTGAAATAGGGGGCCAACATTGGGGAACAGATACGCAGTATTTT
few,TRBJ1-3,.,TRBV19,CASSTTPSSGNTIYF,TGTGCCAGTAGTACGACACCTTCCTCTGGAAACACCATATATTTT
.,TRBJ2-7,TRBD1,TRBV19,CASSPAQGASYEQYF,TGTGCCAGTAGTCCAGCTCAGGGGGCGTCCTACGAGCAGTACTTC
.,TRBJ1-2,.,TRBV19,CASSPLYGLYGYTF,TGTGCCAGTAGTCCCCTCTACGGACTCTATGGCTACACCTTC
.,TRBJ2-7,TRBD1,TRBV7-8,CASSFSEGAGEQYF,TGTGCCAGCAGCTTTAGTGAGGGGGCAGGGGAGCAGTACTTC
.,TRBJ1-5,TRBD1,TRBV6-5,CASSYSYRGHQPQHF,TGTGCCAGCAGTTACTCCTACAGGGGGCATCAGCCCCAGCATTTT
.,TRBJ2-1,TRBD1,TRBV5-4,CATDRGYNEQFF,TGTGCCACTGACAGGGGATACAATGAGCAGTTCTTC
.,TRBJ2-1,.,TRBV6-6,CASSQGSHEQFF,TGTGCCAGCAGTCAGGGTTCCCATGAGCAGTTCTTC
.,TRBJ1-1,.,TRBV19,CASSRLDSEAFF,TGTGCCAGTAGTCGCCTCGACAGTGAAGCTTTCTTT
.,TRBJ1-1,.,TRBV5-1,CASSSQSSQGREGRAFF,TGCGCCAGCAGCTCACAGTCCTCTCAGGGAAGGGAGGGGAGAGCTTTCTTT
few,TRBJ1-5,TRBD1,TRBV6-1,CASSEALGTVNQPQHF,TGTGCCAGCAGTGAAGCGCTTGGGACAGTCAATCAGCCCCAGCATTTT
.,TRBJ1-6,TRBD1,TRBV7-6,CASSPDTTGLGNSPLHF,TGTGCCAGCAGCCCGGACACGACAGGGTTGGGTAATTCACCCCTCCACTTT
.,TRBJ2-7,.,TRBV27,CASSLRGGSSYEQYF,TGTGCCAGCAGTTTAAGGGGGGGAAGCTCCTACGAGCAGTACTTC
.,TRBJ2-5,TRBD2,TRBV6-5,CASSYSGTSGETQYF,TGTGCCAGCAGTTACTCGGGGACTAGCGGAGAGACCCAGTACTTC
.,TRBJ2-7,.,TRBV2,CASRVGQNPSYEQYF,TGTGCCAGCAGGGTAGGACAGAACCCCTCCTACGAGCAGTACTTC
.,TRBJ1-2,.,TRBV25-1,CGPSGHPRDYGYTF,TGTGGTCCCTCCGGGCATCCGAGGGACTATGGCTACACCTTC
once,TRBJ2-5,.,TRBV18,CASSPPQSVQETQYF,TGTGCCAGCTCACCACCTCAGTCCGTACAAGAGACCCAGTACTTC
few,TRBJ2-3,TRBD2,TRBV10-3,CAISTAGGRESTDTQYF,TGTGCCATCTCGACAGCGGGGGGGCGAGAGAGCACAGATACGCAGTATTTT
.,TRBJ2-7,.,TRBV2,CEKKAAYEQYF,TGCGAGAAGAAGGCGGCCTACGAGCAGTACTTC
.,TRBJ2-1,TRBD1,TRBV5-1,CASSPGQGVGEQFF,TGCGCCAGCAGTCCGGGACAGGGGGTAGGTGAGCAGTTCTTC
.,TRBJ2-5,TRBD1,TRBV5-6,CASSLIGTGGAGETQYF,TGTGCCAGCAGCTTGATTGGGACAGGGGGCGCGGGGGAGACCCAGTACTTC
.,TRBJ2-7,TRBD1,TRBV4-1,CASSQTGTGNYEQYF,TGCGCCAGCAGCCAGACCGGGACAGGGAACTACGAGCAGTACTTC
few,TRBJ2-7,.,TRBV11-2,CASSSKNKTPGSYEQYF,TGTGCCAGCAGCTCAAAGAACAAGACCCCGGGCTCCTACGAGCAGTACTTC
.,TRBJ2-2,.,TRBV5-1,CASSIGGVNTGELFF,TGCGCCAGCAGTATAGGGGGGGTGAACACCGGGGAGCTGTTTTTT
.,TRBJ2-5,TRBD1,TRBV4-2,CASSHGSGQGEETQYF,TGTGCCAGCAGCCATGGTTCGGGACAGGGAGAAGAGACCCAGTACTTC
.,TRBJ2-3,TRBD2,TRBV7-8,CASSLFFSSGVADTQYF,TGTGCCAGCAGCTTATTCTTTTCTAGCGGGGTGGCAGATACGCAGTATTTT
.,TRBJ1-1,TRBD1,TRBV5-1,CASSLAGGGRAFF,TGCGCCAGCAGCCTTGCAGGGGGCGGACGGGCTTTCTTT
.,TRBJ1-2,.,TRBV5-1,CASSPELGSANYGYTF,TGCGCCAGCAGCCCCGAGCTGGGCTCAGCTAACTATGGCTACACCTTC
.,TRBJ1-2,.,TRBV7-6,CASSWGGFGYTF,TGTGCCAGCAGCTGGGGGGGGTTTGGCTACACCTTC
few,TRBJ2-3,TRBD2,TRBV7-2,CASSTGLAGFGDTQYF,TGTGCCAGCAGCACCGGACTAGCGGGGTTTGGAGATACGCAGTATTTT
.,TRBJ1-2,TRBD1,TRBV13,CASSLGAGQGAGYYGYTF,TGTGCCAGCAGTCTAGGGGCCGGACAGGGGGCAGGTTACTATGGCTACACCTTC
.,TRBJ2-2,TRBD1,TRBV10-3,CAISHGQGSTGELFF,TGTGCCATCAGCCACGGACAGGGAAGTACCGGGGAGCTGTTTTTT
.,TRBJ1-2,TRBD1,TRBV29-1,CSVDPGQGKSYTF,TGCAGCGTTGATCCGGGACAGGGGAAGAGCTACACCTTC
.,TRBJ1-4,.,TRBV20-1,CSARESEKLFF,TGCAGTGCTAGAGAGAGTGAAAAACTGTTTTTT
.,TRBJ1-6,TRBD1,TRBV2,CASSEGTGVSPLHF,TGTGCCAGCAGTGAAGGGACAGGGGTTTCACCCCTCCACTTT
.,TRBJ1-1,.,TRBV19,CASSIGSRGYGEAFF,TGTGCCAGTAGTATTGGTTCTCGGGGGTACGGTGAAGCTTTCTTT
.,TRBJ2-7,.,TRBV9,CASSVGAGAQGFEQYF,TGTGCCAGCAGCGTAGGAGCAGGGGCCCAGGGTTTCGAGCAGTACTTC
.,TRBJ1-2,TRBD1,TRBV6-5,CASSYSGQGMADGYTF,TGTGCCAGCAGTTACTCGGGACAGGGGATGGCGGATGGCTACACCTTC
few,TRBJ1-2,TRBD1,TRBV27,CASSFVGGVGYTF,TGTGCCAGCAGTTTCGTAGGGGGCGTTGGCTACACCTTC
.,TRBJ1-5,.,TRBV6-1,CASSEARIQPQHF,TGTGCCAGCAGTGAAGCCCGTATTCAGCCCCAGCATTTT
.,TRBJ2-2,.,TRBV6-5,CASRSDFNGAGELFF,TGTGCCAGCAGATCCGATTTTAACGGGGCCGGGGAGCTGTTTTTT
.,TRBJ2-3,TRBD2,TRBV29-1,CSVDFIGGSTDTQYF,TGCAGCGTTGATTTTATCGGGGGGAGCACAGATACGCAGTATTTT
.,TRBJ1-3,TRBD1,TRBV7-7,CASSPDRGKSTIYF,TGTGCTAGCAGCCCGGACAGGGGGAAGAGCACCATATATTTT
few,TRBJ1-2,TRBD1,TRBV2,CASKLNQGASYGYTF,TGTGCCAGCAAACTTAATCAGGGGGCTAGTTATGGCTACACCTTC
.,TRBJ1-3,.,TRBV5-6,CASSLIDSGNTIYF,TGTGCCAGCAGCTTGATCGACAGTGGAAACACCATATATTTT
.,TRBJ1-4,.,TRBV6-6,CASSSSTGNNEKLFF,TGTGCCAGCAGTTCCTCGACAGGAAATAATGAAAAACTGTTTTTT
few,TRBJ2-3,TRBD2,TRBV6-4,CASSDSSGGADTQYF,TGTGCCAGCAGTGACTCTAGCGGGGGGGCAGATACGCAGTATTTT
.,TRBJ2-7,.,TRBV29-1,CSVEIGVTYEQYF,TGCAGCGTTGAGATCGGGGTCACCTACGAGCAGTACTTC
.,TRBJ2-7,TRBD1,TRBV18,CASSPDDRDEQYF,TGTGCCAGCTCACCCGACGACAGGGACGAGCAGTACTTC
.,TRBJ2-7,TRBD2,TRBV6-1,CASSDPGTREQYF,TGTGCCAGCAGTGACCCAGGGACTAGAGAGCAGTACTTC
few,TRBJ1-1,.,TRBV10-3,CAISEAGVGEAFF,TGTGCCATCAGTGAGGCGGGGGTGGGTGAAGCTTTCTTT
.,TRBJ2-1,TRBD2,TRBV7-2,CASSRGGAGYNEQFF,TGTGCCAGCAGCCGCGGGGGGGCGGGATACAATGAGCAGTTCTTC
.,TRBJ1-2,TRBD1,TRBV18,CASSPDREGYTF,TGTGCCAGCTCACCTGACAGGGAAGGCTACACCTTC
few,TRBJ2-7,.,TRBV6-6,CASSASGLSGSYEQYF,TGTGCCAGCAGTGCTTCCGGACTCTCGGGGTCCTACGAGCAGTACTTC